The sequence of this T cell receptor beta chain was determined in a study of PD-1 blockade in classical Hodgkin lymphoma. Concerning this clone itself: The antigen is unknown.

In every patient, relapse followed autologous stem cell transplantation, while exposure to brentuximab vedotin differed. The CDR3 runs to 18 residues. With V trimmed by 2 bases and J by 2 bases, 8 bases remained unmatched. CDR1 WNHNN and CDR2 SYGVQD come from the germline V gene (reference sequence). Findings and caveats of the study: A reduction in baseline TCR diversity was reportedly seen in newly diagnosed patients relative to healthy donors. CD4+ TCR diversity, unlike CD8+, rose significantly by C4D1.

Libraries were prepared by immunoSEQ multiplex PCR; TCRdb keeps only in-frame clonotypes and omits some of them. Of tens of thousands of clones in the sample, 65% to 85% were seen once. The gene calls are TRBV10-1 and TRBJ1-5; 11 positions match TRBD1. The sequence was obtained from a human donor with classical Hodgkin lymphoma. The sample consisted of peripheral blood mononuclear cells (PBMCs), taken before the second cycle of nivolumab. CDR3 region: CASSELSPGQGGNQPQHF. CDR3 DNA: TGCGCCAGCAGTGAGCTTAGCCCGGGACAGGGGGGCAATCAGCCCCAGCATTTT.